This T cell receptor beta chain was found in a study of T cells in Graves' hyperthyroidism and ophthalmopathy. Germline values: CDR1 SEHNR, CDR2 FQNEAQ (reference sequence). This CDR3 has 15 amino acids. In regard to this clonotype: The germline gene is not matched at one end of the junction; a read error may be the cause.

The source material, RNA transcripts, was used to amplify TCR beta CDR3 regions. During a first-round RT-PCR of the TCR CDR3, the HTBI primer set was used. TCRdb fed the multiplex PCR reads into MiXCR, producing one record per CDR3 protein. This sample has roughly 500,000 distinct CDR3 sequences, with 40% to 55% found just once. The sequenced material came from peripheral blood or thyroid tissue (not recorded which). V gene TRBV7-9 combines with J gene TRBJ1-1; a possible D gene is TRBD1 (6 bases). The clonotype was recovered from an adult woman with Graves' disease, either hyperthyroidism or ophthalmopathy (not recorded which). CDR3 protein: CASSLAAGDNTEAFF. CDR3 coding DNA: TGTGCCAGCAGCTTAGCGGCAGGGGATAACACTGAGGCTTTCTTT.